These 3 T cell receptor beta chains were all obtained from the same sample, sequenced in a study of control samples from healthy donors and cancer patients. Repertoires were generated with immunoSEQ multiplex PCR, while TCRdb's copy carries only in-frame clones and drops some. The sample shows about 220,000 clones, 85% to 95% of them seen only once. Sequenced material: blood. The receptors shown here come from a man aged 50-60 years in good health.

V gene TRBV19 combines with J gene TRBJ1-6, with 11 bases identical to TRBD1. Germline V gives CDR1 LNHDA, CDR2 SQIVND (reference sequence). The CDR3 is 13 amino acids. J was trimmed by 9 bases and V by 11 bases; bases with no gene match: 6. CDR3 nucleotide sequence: TGTGCCTCAGGGGACAGGGGGACTTCACCCCTCCACTTT. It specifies CASGDRGTSPLHF.

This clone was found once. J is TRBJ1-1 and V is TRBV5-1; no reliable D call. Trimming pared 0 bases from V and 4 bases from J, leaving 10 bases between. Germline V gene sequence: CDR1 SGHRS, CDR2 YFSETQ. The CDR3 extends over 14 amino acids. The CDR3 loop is CASSLGAESTEAFF. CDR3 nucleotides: TGCGCCAGCAGCTTGGGGGCCGAGAGCACTGAAGCTTTCTTT.

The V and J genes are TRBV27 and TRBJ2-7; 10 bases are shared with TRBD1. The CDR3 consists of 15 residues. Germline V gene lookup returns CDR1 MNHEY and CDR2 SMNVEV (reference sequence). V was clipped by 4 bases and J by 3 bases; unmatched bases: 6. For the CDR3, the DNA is TGTGCCAGCAGTTATACCGGGACAGGGGTCTACGAGCAGTACTTC. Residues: CASSYTGTGVYEQYF.